This T cell receptor (beta chain) emerged from a study of CD8+CD57+ T cells in acquired aplastic anemia. Study overall: About 3 ug was the average amount of DNA from sorted CD4+ and CD8+ cells. CD4+ reads averaged around 10 million in healthy donors.

Using genomic DNA as the template, TCR beta VDJ and CDR3 profiling was carried out. In TCRdb, the reads were re-called with MiXCR into one record per CDR3 protein. The sample includes 95,000 to 120,000 distinct CDR3 sequences, less than 65% seen only once; the top ten take 30% to 35%. Findings and caveats of the study: Patients versus controls showed no significant CD8+ Simpson's diversity difference.

As regards this clonotype: Its antigen is unidentified.

CDR3 length: 17 amino acids. V lost 4 bases to trimming and J lost 3 bases; unmatched junction nucleotides: 9. CDR1 MGHDK and CDR2 SYGVNS come from the germline V gene. This clonotype was obtained from a human donor in good health, serving as a control. V gene TRBV25-1 combines with J gene TRBJ2-7; TRBD2 matches at 13 bases. The sequencing input was sorted CD4+, CD8+, or CD8+CD57+ T cells (not recorded which) from PBMCs. CDR3 loop: CASSAGLGTSGVYEQYF. The DNA of the CDR3 is TGTGCCAGCAGTGCTGGACTTGGGACTAGCGGGGTCTACGAGCAGTACTTC.